Below are 20 T cell receptor beta chains sequenced from a single sample in a study of metastatic and nonmetastatic thyroid tumors. TCRdb re-called clones from the PCR reads using MiXCR. Of 11,000 or so clones in the sample, approximately 35% were seen once. There were no patients who had received any treatment before thyroid surgery. Sequencing was performed on tumor tissue. Receptors were obtained from a female donor with papillary thyroid cancer or a benign thyroid nodule (not recorded which). Some clones in this sample may be carry-over from other donors' samples.

This clone has a single count. This chain uses TRBV5-1 with TRBJ2-1, with 12 bases that match TRBD1. The CDR3 extends over 14 amino acids. Germline V gene lookup returns CDR1 SGHRS and CDR2 YFSETQ. The CDR3 region has the DNA TGCTCCCAACCGGGACAGGGGGCCGTCAATGAGCAGTTCTTC. The encoded protein is CSQPGQGAVNEQFF.

The chain is built from TRBV19 and TRBJ2-7, with 8 bases that match TRBD2. Germline CDR1 reads LNHDA; CDR2 reads SQIVND (reference sequence). CDR3 length: 15 residues. V shed 5 bases, J shed 4 bases, and the junction held 10 bases outside the gene matches. This chain's CDR3 is CASSPSAGGRYEQYF. The DNA of the CDR3 is TGTGCCAGTAGTCCCTCGGCGGGAGGTAGGTACGAGCAGTACTTC.

This clone was seen a few times. The rearrangement uses TRBV7-9 and TRBJ1-2, with a possible D match to TRBD1 (6 bases). Per the germline V gene, CDR1 is SEHNR and CDR2 is FQNEAQ (reference sequence). This CDR3 has 14 amino acids. Between the trimmed V and J ends, which lost 4 bases and 4 bases, there was a span of 13 bases. CDR3 DNA sequence: TGTGCCAGCAGCTACAACCCGGACAGCTATGGCTACACCTTC. Translated: CASSYNPDSYGYTF.

The V gene is TRBV15, the J gene TRBJ1-6; tentatively, D is TRBD1 (5 bases). There are 13 residues in the CDR3. Per germline, CDR1 LNHNV and CDR2 YYDKDF (reference sequence). Trimming took 3 bases from V and 8 from J, leaving 8 bases between them. This chain's CDR3 is CATSRSRDSPLHF. The CDR3 coding sequence is TGTGCCACCAGCAGGAGCAGGGATTCACCCCTCCACTTT.

The chain recombines TRBV5-8 with TRBJ2-7, with no clear D. Germline V CDR1 and CDR2: SGHTS, YDEGEE. V was pared by 2 bases and J by 3 bases, with 3 bases between. The CDR3 spans 11 residues. The CDR3 here is CASSFYYEQYF. DNA for the CDR3: TGTGCCAGCAGCTTCTACTACGAGCAGTACTTC.

In its sample, this clone was seen many times. The rearrangement links TRBV7-2 to TRBJ1-2, with D possibly being TRBD1 (5 bases). In germline, CDR1 is SGHTA, CDR2 FQGNSA. Between the trimmed V and J ends, which lost 5 bases and 4 bases, there was a span of 11 bases. This CDR3 contains 13 residues. The CDR3 here is CASSPPQGYGYTF. The CDR3 nucleotides read TGTGCCAGCAGCCCCCCCCAGGGCTATGGCTACACCTTC.

This clone qualifies as medium-sized. The rearrangement links TRBV2 to TRBJ1-1; D may be TRBD1 (5 bases). The V and J ends lost 2 bases and 7 bases respectively, with 14 bases between them. Germline loops: CDR1 SNHLY, CDR2 FYNNEI. This CDR3 has 14 amino acids. In DNA, the CDR3 is TGTGCCAGCAGTGAATACTGGGGGGTCGGTGAAGCTTTCTTT. Encoded protein: CASSEYWGVGEAFF.

The chain uses TRBV20-1 and TRBJ1-5; D is unclear. V was clipped by 3 bases and J by 9 bases, with 15 bases between them. The CDR3 length is 13 residues. Germline lookup yields CDR1 DFQATT and CDR2 SNEGSKA (reference sequence). CDR3 nucleotide sequence: TGCAGTGCTAGTTTTGGCAACACAAGGCCCCAGCATTTT. This encodes CSASFGNTRPQHF.

In its sample, this clone was seen many times. A much larger clone sits a single nucleotide away, making a read error possible. The gene calls are TRBV2 and TRBJ2-1, with D perhaps matching TRBD1 (5 bases). The V end lost 8 bases, the J end lost 5 bases, and 13 bases lay between the germline ends. The CDR3 sequence is 13 residues long. Germline CDR1 is SNHLY and CDR2 is FYNNEI. The CDR3 here is CASEMGPDNEQFF. CDR3 coding DNA: TGTGCCAGCGAAATGGGGCCCGACAATGAGCAGTTCTTC.

The table lists this clone with many counts. The chain recombines TRBV4-2 with TRBJ2-2; the match to TRBD2 covers 8 bases. The CDR3 is 18 amino acids. CDR1 LGHNA and CDR2 YNFKEQ come from the germline V gene. With V trimmed by 4 bases and J by 0 bases, 10 bases remained unmatched. The CDR3 nucleotides read TGTGCCAGCAGCCCTGGTGGTCAGCGGGGGTCGAACACCGGGGAGCTGTTTTTT. It translates to CASSPGGQRGSNTGELFF.

By sample share, this clone is large. The chain links TRBV9 to TRBJ2-7; 7 bases map to TRBD2. The CDR3 extends over 16 amino acids. Germline CDR1 reads SGDLS; CDR2 reads YYNGEE. Trimming removed 0 bases from V and 3 bases from J; junction bases left unmatched: 9. The CDR3 loop reads CASSVAPGTNIYEQYF. The CDR3 DNA follows: TGTGCCAGCAGCGTAGCCCCCGGGACTAATATCTACGAGCAGTACTTC.

This clone was counted at least ten times. V usage is TRBV7-9 and J usage is TRBJ2-1; the D is unclear. V was trimmed by 4 bases and J by 10 bases, leaving 8 bases between them. The CDR3 is made up of 11 amino acids. Germline CDR1 and CDR2: SEHNR and FQNEAQ (reference sequence). The chain's CDR3 is CASSSEGEQFF. CDR3 bases: TGTGCCAGCAGCTCGGAAGGCGAGCAGTTCTTC.

This chain joins TRBV2 and TRBJ2-1; TRBD2 matches 7 bases. The germline gives CDR1 SNHLY, CDR2 FYNNEI. V lost 8 bases, J lost 6 bases, and 16 bases stayed unmatched. This CDR3 is built from 16 residues. DNA of the CDR3: TGTGCCAGCTGGGACCCGTCTAGCGGCGCACCCAATGAGCAGTTCTTC. This codes for CASWDPSSGAPNEQFF.

This clone has just a few counts. The chain recombines TRBV6-2 or TRBV6-3 with TRBJ2-1; D unresolved. The V gene's germline CDR1 is MNHEY and CDR2 SVGEGT. The CDR3 extends over 12 amino acids. V lost 5 bases and J lost 10, with 12 bases in between. The CDR3: CASSPETGEQFF. For the CDR3, the DNA is TGTGCCAGCAGTCCCGAGACTGGGGAGCAGTTCTTC.

This clone was picked up a small number of times. V and J are TRBV9 and TRBJ1-1; D gene ambiguous. The CDR3 contains 15 residues. CDR1 and CDR2 (germline): SGDLS, YYNGEE. Trimming shortened V by 5 bases and J by 2 bases, and 16 bases separated the two germline ends. The CDR3 DNA follows: TGTGCCAGCAGACCCAGCGGGAGCGCCAACACTGAAGCTTTCTTT. It encodes CASRPSGSANTEAFF. The full variable domain, in which reference TRBV9 and TRBJ1-1 provide the parts outside the CDR3, is DSGVTQTPKHLITATGQRVTLRCSPRSGDLSVYWYQQSLDQGLQFLIQYYNGEERAKGNILERFSAQQFPDLHSELNLSSLELGDSALYFCASRPSGSANTEAFFGQGTRLTVV.

The V and J genes are TRBV27 and TRBJ2-7, with 9 bases that match TRBD1. Germline CDR1 MNHEY, CDR2 SMNVEV (reference sequence). The CDR3 length is 14 residues. J lost 3 bases, V lost 6 bases, and 6 bases had no gene match. Written as DNA, the CDR3 is TGTGCCAGCAGCCCGGGGGACAGGGACTACGAGCAGTACTTC. Encoded protein: CASSPGDRDYEQYF.

The chain carries TRBV20-1 and TRBJ2-7, with a tentative D call TRBD1 (5 bases). Trimming cost V 1 base and J 2 bases, with 6 bases left between them. Germline loops: CDR1 DFQATT, CDR2 SNEGSKA (reference sequence). This CDR3 is built from 12 residues. The CDR3 region has the DNA TGCAGTGCTAGAGGGACAACCTACGAGCAGTACTTC. Its protein is CSARGTTYEQYF.

The chain has TRBV11-3 and TRBJ2-5; D uncertain. The V gene lost 0 bases and the J gene lost 4 bases, with 6 bases spanning the gap. Germline V gene lookup returns CDR1 SGHNT and CDR2 YENEEA. CDR3 length: 13 residues. CDR3 sequence (DNA): TGTGCCAGCAGCTTAGATCCCGGAGAGACCCAGTACTTC. Encoded protein: CASSLDPGETQYF.

This clone is classed as medium-sized. The V call is TRBV19, the J call TRBJ1-2; 7 bases align to TRBD1. Germline CDR1 reads LNHDA; CDR2 reads SQIVND (reference sequence). The junction had 4 bases not matched to a gene; V was cut back by 5 bases and J by 1 base. This CDR3 spans 14 amino acids. The CDR3 loop reads CASSATGSNYGYTF. CDR3 in DNA: TGTGCCAGTAGTGCGACAGGGAGTAACTATGGCTACACCTTC.

The rearrangement joins TRBV29-1 to TRBJ2-6; no clear D. The CDR3 runs 14 residues. Germline CDR1 SQVTM, CDR2 ANQGSEA. Trimming cost V 4 bases and J 0 bases, with 7 bases left between them. CDR3 nucleotide sequence: TGCAGCGTTGGGGTAAGCTCTGGGGCCAACGTCCTGACTTTC. Amino acids: CSVGVSSGANVLTF.